The source of this T cell receptor (beta chain) is a study of Ad26.COV2.S vaccination and SARS-CoV-2 variants. Across the whole study: In the COV1001 trial, the donor was in the Ad26.COV2.S arm. Ad26.COV2.S shots went into the muscle once or twice, 56 days apart.

The CDR3 spans 18 residues. The V end was cut by 7 bases, the J end by 3 bases, with 27 bases between. CDR1 is LNHDA and CDR2 is SQIVND in the germline V gene (reference sequence). Comment on this clone: What it binds is not known.

The repertoire was sequenced with immunoSEQ multiplex PCR; TCRdb's copy has only in-frame clones and lacks some. The table lists about 480,000 clones, around nine tenths of them singletons, with roughly 13% in the top ten. Treatment described: about 20 received Ad26.COV2.S at low or high dose, single or two shots; roughly 5 received placebo; per-sample allocation not given. Day 63 after the first vaccine or placebo injection was the time point for sampling. Study-level results: Breadth measured for non-spike TCRs was similar across vaccine and placebo recipients.

The clonotype comes from a person aged 18-60 years who received the Ad26.COV2.S COVID-19 vaccine or a placebo. The chain combines TRBV19 with TRBJ1-1; D unclear. The sequencing used peripheral blood, collected in a trial of Ad26.COV2.S vaccine versus placebo. The CDR3 nucleotides are TGTGCCAGTAAAACCCATCACGCGGCTTCCTTCCCGGACACTGAAGCTTTCTTT. This translates into CASKTHHAASFPDTEAFF. The full variable domain, its missing parts supplied by reference TRBV19 and TRBJ1-1, is DGGITQSPKYLFRKEGQNVTLSCEQNLNHDAMYWYRQDPGQGLRLIYYSQIVNDFQKGDIAEGYSVSREKKESFPLTVTSAQKNPTAFYLCASKTHHAASFPDTEAFFGQGTRLTVV.